These 26 T cell receptor beta chains share one sample of origin, sequenced in a study of OX40 agonist ivuxolimab in advanced cancers. The protocol used for the library was the immunoSEQ multiplex PCR assay. Here the immuneACCESS table is served through TCRdb, limited to in-frame sequences with V and J called. Missing clones are a known gap in these copies; in checked studies unresolved V genes cover under half, and the rest lacks a known reason. Recorded for this sample are tens of thousands of clones; 90% to 95% of them occurred a single time. Clones ranked in the top ten supply 0.32% of the sample. The sequencing here drew on CD4+ or CD8+ T cells sorted from blood, taken in a trial of the OX40 agonist ivuxolimab. The source of these receptors is an adult with an advanced solid tumor such as melanoma, head and neck, liver or kidney cancer.

V gene TRBV30 combines with J gene TRBJ2-7; TRBD2 agrees at 9 bases. The germline gives CDR1 GTSNPN, CDR2 SVGIG (reference sequence). The CDR3 has 14 amino acids. Trimming cost V 4 bases and J 2 bases; bases outside gene matches: 6. DNA for the CDR3: TGTGCCTGGATTTCGGCGGGAGGGGCCTACGAGCAGTACTTC. It codes for CAWISAGGAYEQYF.

Remarks on this clone: The junction does not match germline at one end; this may be a read error. The V gene is TRBV29-1, the J gene TRBJ2-3; 10 positions match TRBD1. This CDR3 is 14 amino acids long. Germline values: CDR1 SQVTM, CDR2 ANQGSEA. CDR3 loop: CSVEGTGVGDTQYF. The CDR3 nucleotides are TGCAGCGTAGAAGGGACAGGGGTGGGAGATACGCAGTATTTT.

This clone was counted a single time. This chain links TRBV11-3 with TRBJ2-1; 12 nucleotides align to TRBD2. Germline V gene data show CDR1 as SGHNT and CDR2 as YENEEA. Losses at the gene ends were 5 bases for V and 5 bases for J; bases not matched to a gene: 7. This CDR3 has 16 residues. This CDR3 is CASSTRTSGTNNEQFF. CDR3 bases: TGTGCCAGCAGCACCCGGACTAGCGGGACGAACAATGAGCAGTTCTTC.

The chain couples TRBV7-3 to TRBJ2-1; D perhaps matches TRBD1 (6 bases). V gave up 2 bases and J gave up 15 bases, with 14 bases separating them. The CDR3 sequence is 12 residues long. Per the germline V gene, CDR1 is SGHTA and CDR2 is FQGTGA. The CDR3 DNA reads TGTGCCAGCAGCTTAGCGACTGGGGGCCCGTTCTTC. Its protein is CASSLATGGPFF.

V usage is TRBV5-5 and J usage is TRBJ1-2; D gene ambiguous. Germline loops: CDR1 SGHKS, CDR2 YYEKEE (reference sequence). V lost 4 bases, J lost 1 base, and 14 bases lay in between. The CDR3 runs 15 residues. CDR3 in DNA: TGTGCCAGCAGCCCGAATCCGCAGGTTAACTATGGCTACACCTTC. Residues: CASSPNPQVNYGYTF.

The chain uses TRBV5-1 and TRBJ2-1; 13 bases fit TRBD2. CDR3 length: 16 amino acids. The germline V gene encodes CDR1 SGHRS and CDR2 YFSETQ. V lost 4 bases to trimming and J lost 4 bases; unmatched junction nucleotides: 5. CDR3: CASSAMTSGGYNEQFF. Written as DNA, the CDR3 is TGCGCCAGCAGCGCAATGACTAGCGGGGGGTACAATGAGCAGTTCTTC.

CDR3 in amino acids: CASSLGGGVSTEAFF. CDR3 bases: TGTGCCAGCAGCTTAGGTGGCGGAGTGAGCACTGAAGCTTTCTTT. This chain links TRBV7-8 with TRBJ1-1; unclear D gene. Germline V lookup: CDR1 SGHVS, CDR2 FQNEAQ. The germline V and J ends were trimmed by 1 base and 4 bases, with 13 bases remaining between them. The length of the CDR3 is 15 residues.

V and J are TRBV27 and TRBJ1-2; tentative D call: TRBD1 (5 bases). From germline, CDR1 is MNHEY and CDR2 SMNVEV (reference sequence). CDR3 length: 12 amino acids. With 0 bases removed from V and 10 bases from J, the gap between germline ends came to 9 bases. The CDR3 DNA reads TGTGCCAGCAGTTTATCCGGGGGTTACTACACCTTC. Its translation is CASSLSGGYYTF.

This clone was recorded a few times. The identical CDR3 is also encoded by other nucleotide sequences in the sample. The gene calls are TRBV18 and TRBJ1-1; D perhaps matches TRBD1 (6 bases). The CDR3 spans 14 residues. Trimming stripped 1 base from V and 1 base from J, with 7 bases between. Germline-derived CDR1 and CDR2 are KGHSH and LQKENI. The CDR3 nucleotides are TGTGCCAGCTCACCACGGACAGAGAACACTGAAGCTTTCTTT. Protein: CASSPRTENTEAFF.

The chain couples TRBV6-5 to TRBJ1-5; D is possibly TRBD1 (5 bases). Trimming left V 2 bases short and J 4 bases short, with 12 bases between. Per germline, CDR1 MNHEY and CDR2 SVGAGI. The CDR3 runs to 15 residues. CDR3 DNA sequence: TGTGCCAGCAGTTACCCCTACAGGTGGAATCAGCCCCAGCATTTT. Translation gives CASSYPYRWNQPQHF.

The chain couples TRBV19 to TRBJ2-4; D might be TRBD1 (5 bases). The CDR3 has 13 amino acids. With 7 bases removed from V and 3 bases from J, the gap between germline ends came to 10 bases. Germline assignment: CDR1 LNHDA and CDR2 SQIVND (reference sequence). The CDR3 loop is CASIEGDKNIQYF. For the CDR3, the DNA is TGTGCCAGTATCGAAGGGGACAAAAACATTCAGTACTTC. Combining the CDR3 with reference TRBV19 and TRBJ2-4 gives the whole variable domain DGGITQSPKYLFRKEGQNVTLSCEQNLNHDAMYWYRQDPGQGLRLIYYSQIVNDFQKGDIAEGYSVSREKKESFPLTVTSAQKNPTAFYLCASIEGDKNIQYFGAGTRLSVL.

The chain has TRBV25-1 and TRBJ1-2, with 10 bases lining up with TRBD1. The CDR3 runs 16 residues. V was pared by 1 base and J by 2 bases, with 4 bases of the junction left unmatched. Germline V gene lookup returns CDR1 MGHDK and CDR2 SYGVNS. The CDR3 nucleotides are TGTGCCAGCAGTGAATCCGGGGACAGGGGCAACTATGGCTACACCTTC. Translated, it gives CASSESGDRGNYGYTF.

In DNA form, the CDR3 reads TGTGCCAGCAGGCCGACAGGGGTGGATGGCTACACCTTC. It specifies CASRPTGVDGYTF. The rearrangement joins TRBV6-1 to TRBJ1-2, with 8 nucleotides matching TRBD1. Trimming took 6 bases from V and 6 from J; bases not matched to a gene: 6. Germline lookup yields CDR1 MNHNS and CDR2 SASEGT. This CDR3 has 13 residues.

J is TRBJ1-6 and V is TRBV7-2; D gene unclear. The CDR3 extends over 12 amino acids. Trimming removed 5 bases from V and 10 bases from J, with 9 bases in between. CDR1 and CDR2 from the germline V gene are SGHTA and FQGNSA. The CDR3 loop reads CASSPLSSPLHF. CDR3 DNA sequence: TGTGCCAGCAGCCCGCTCAGCTCACCCCTCCACTTT.

V is TRBV2 and J is TRBJ1-5; 7 nucleotides match TRBD1. V shed 2 bases, J shed 2 bases, and the junction held 3 bases outside the gene matches. Germline lookup yields CDR1 SNHLY and CDR2 FYNNEI. There are 15 residues in the CDR3. The DNA for the CDR3 is TGTGCCAGCAGTGAACAGGGGACAGGCAATCAGCCCCAGCATTTT. Translated, it gives CASSEQGTGNQPQHF.

V and J are TRBV5-5 and TRBJ1-2, with TRBD1 identical over 7 bases. CDR3 length equals 15 residues. Trimming removed 5 bases from V and 2 bases from J; junction bases left unmatched: 9. CDR1 and CDR2 from the germline V gene are SGHKS and YYEKEE (reference sequence). CDR3 nucleotide sequence: TGTGCCAGCAGTAGGGGGGACAGCCACAACTATGGCTACACCTTC. It is translated as CASSRGDSHNYGYTF.

The chain carries TRBV6-1 and TRBJ1-6; D is perhaps TRBD1 (5 bases). Germline lookup yields CDR1 MNHNS and CDR2 SASEGT. Deletions cut 7 bases from V and 6 bases from J, with 10 bases between. This CDR3 has 13 residues. CDR3 nucleotide sequence: TGTGCCAGCAACCTAAGGGGTAATTCACCCCTCCACTTT. Protein: CASNLRGNSPLHF.

This clone was counted a few times. The V call is TRBV6-1, the J call TRBJ1-1, with D possibly matching TRBD1 (6 bases). Germline V gene sequence: CDR1 MNHNS, CDR2 SASEGT. Trimming removed 4 bases at V and 7 bases at J, with 10 bases between. CDR3 length equals 12 residues. In DNA, the CDR3 is TGTGCCAGCAGTGCTTCAGGGGATGAAGCTTTCTTT. This sequence encodes CASSASGDEAFF.

V usage is TRBV6-9 and J usage is TRBJ1-2; D perhaps matches TRBD1 (5 bases). Germline V lookup: CDR1 MNHGY, CDR2 SVAAGI. Trimming took off 3 bases at V and 4 bases at J, with 12 bases between the two ends. There are 14 residues in the CDR3. The CDR3: CASSYSGRAYGYTF. In DNA, the CDR3 is TGTGCCAGCAGTTACTCGGGCAGGGCCTATGGCTACACCTTC.

The rearrangement uses TRBV2 and TRBJ1-5, with D maybe TRBD1 (6 bases). Deletions cut 8 bases from V and 3 bases from J, with 17 bases between. Germline CDR1 and CDR2: SNHLY and FYNNEI. CDR3 length equals 15 residues. The CDR3 sequence: CASVRSMGANQPQHF. The CDR3 bases are TGTGCCAGCGTCCGCTCCATGGGGGCCAATCAGCCCCAGCATTTT.

V gene TRBV7-2 combines with J gene TRBJ2-5; 10 bases map to TRBD2. With 1 base clipped from V and 5 bases from J, the junction kept 7 bases outside the gene matches. Germline CDR1 and CDR2: SGHTA and FQGNSA. This CDR3 contains 16 residues. CDR3 region: CASSLGASGGRETQYF. For the CDR3, the DNA is TGTGCCAGCAGCTTAGGGGCTAGCGGGGGAAGGGAGACCCAGTACTTC.

The rearrangement links TRBV5-1 to TRBJ2-2, with D perhaps TRBD1 (6 bases). The length of the CDR3 is 16 residues. Trimming shortened V by 4 bases and J by 0 bases, and 13 bases separated the two germline ends. Per germline, CDR1 SGHRS and CDR2 YFSETQ. CDR3 nucleotides: TGCGCCAGCAGCGTCCGGGACACTTCGAACACCGGGGAGCTGTTTTTT. Translated, it gives CASSVRDTSNTGELFF.

The J gene is TRBJ2-5, the V gene TRBV30; no clear D. CDR1 GTSNPN and CDR2 SVGIG come from the germline V gene (reference sequence). Trimming cost V 2 bases and J 4 bases, with 5 bases left between them. The CDR3 is 11 residues long. The CDR3 loop is CAWSPLETQYF. The CDR3 nucleotides read TGTGCCTGGAGTCCCTTAGAGACCCAGTACTTC.

The chain links TRBV7-6 to TRBJ2-7; D is perhaps TRBD1 or TRBD2 (5 bases each). The germline CDR1 and CDR2 sequences are SGHVS and FNYEAQ. V was trimmed by 0 bases and J by 4 bases, leaving 10 bases between them. The CDR3 runs to 14 residues. In DNA, the CDR3 is TGTGCCAGCAGCTTAGCGGGACCAGGATACGAGCAGTACTTC. Translating it yields CASSLAGPGYEQYF.

This clone was counted only a few times. The chain uses TRBV4-3 and TRBJ1-3, with D tentatively TRBD1 (6 bases). There are 16 residues in the CDR3. Between the trimmed V and J ends, which lost 3 bases and 0 bases, there was a span of 12 bases. Germline V lookup: CDR1 LGHNA, CDR2 YSLEER. DNA of the CDR3: TGCGCCAGCAGCCATAACAGGGCCTACTCTGGAAACACCATATATTTT. This codes for CASSHNRAYSGNTIYF.

The chain couples TRBV27 to TRBJ1-4; D ambiguous. From germline, CDR1 is MNHEY and CDR2 SMNVEV (reference sequence). Deletions cut 6 bases from V and 8 bases from J, with 13 bases between. The CDR3 covers 13 residues. The DNA for the CDR3 is TGTGCCAGCAGGAGGCAGATGAGGGAAAAACTGTTTTTT. It translates to CASRRQMREKLFF.